The sequence of this T cell receptor beta chain was determined in a study of read filtering for tumor transcriptome and immune sequencing. This clonotype qualifies as medium-sized. The library was built from about 400 ng RNA with molecular barcoded adaptors for alpha/delta and beta/gamma chains. TCRdb re-analysed the reads in MiXCR, keeping a single row per CDR3 protein. The data show about 10,000 distinct CDR3 sequences, 15% to 20% seen once. V was clipped by 5 bases and J by 2 bases, with 6 bases between them. This CDR3 spans 12 amino acids. This sequence was found in a donor at least 40 years old with multiple myeloma. Material for sequencing was a population of CD138-negative cells sorted from bone marrow. This chain connects TRBV12-3 or TRBV12-4 to TRBJ2-5; D gene uncertain. CDR3 nucleotides: TGTGCCAGCAGTCCTCGACAAGAGACCCAGTACTTC. Its translation is CASSPRQETQYF.